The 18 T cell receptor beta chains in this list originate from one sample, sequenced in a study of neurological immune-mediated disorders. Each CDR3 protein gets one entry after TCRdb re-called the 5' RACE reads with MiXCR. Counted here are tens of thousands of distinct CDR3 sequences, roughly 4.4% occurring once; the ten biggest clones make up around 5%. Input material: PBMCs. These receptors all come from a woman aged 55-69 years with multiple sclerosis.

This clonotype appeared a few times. The CDR3 nucleotides read TGCGCCAGCAGCCAAGAGAAGGGCAGGGATGAAAAACTGTTTTTT. Its translation is CASSQEKGRDEKLFF. The genes are TRBV4-3 and TRBJ1-4; TRBD1 is a possible D gene (5 bases). Germline CDR1 and CDR2: LGHNA and YSLEER. V was cut by 0 bases and J by 6 bases, with 11 bases left in between. This CDR3 region has 15 residues.

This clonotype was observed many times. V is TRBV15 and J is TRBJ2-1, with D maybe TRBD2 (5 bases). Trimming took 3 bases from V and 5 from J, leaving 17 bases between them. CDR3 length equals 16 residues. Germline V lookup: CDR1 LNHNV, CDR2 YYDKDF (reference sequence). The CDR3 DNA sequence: TGTGCCACCAGCAGGCCCCCTGACGGGAATAACAATGAGCAGTTCTTC. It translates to CATSRPPDGNNNEQFF.

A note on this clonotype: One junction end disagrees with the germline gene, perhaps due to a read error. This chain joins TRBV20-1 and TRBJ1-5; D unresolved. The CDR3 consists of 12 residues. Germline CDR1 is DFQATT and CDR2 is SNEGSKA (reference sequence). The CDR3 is CSARISNQPQNF. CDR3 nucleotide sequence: TGCAGTGCTAGGATCAGTAATCAGCCCCAGAATTTT.

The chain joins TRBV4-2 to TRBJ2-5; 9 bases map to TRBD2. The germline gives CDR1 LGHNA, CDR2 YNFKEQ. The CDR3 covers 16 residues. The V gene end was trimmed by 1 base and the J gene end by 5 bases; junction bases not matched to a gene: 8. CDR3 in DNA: TGTGCCAGCAGCCAAGTTACAGCGGGGGGCGGGGAGACCCAGTACTTC. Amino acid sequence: CASSQVTAGGGETQYF.

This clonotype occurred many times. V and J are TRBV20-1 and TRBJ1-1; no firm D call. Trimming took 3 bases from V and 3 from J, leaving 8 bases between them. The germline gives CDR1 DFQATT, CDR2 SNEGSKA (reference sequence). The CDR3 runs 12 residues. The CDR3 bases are TGCAGTGCTAGGGTCGGGCACACTGAAGCTTTCTTT. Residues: CSARVGHTEAFF.

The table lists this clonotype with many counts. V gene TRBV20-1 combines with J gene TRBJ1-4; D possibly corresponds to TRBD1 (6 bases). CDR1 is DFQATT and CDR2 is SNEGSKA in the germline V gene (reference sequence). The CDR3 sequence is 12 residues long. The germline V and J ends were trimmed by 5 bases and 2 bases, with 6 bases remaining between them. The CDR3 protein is CSAQGTNEKLFF. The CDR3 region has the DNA TGCAGTGCTCAGGGGACTAATGAAAAACTGTTTTTT.

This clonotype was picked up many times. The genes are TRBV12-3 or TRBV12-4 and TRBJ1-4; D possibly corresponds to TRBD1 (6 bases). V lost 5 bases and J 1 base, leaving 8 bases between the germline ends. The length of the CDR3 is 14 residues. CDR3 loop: CASSEGVTNEKLFF. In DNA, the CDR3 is TGTGCCAGCAGTGAGGGGGTAACTAATGAAAAACTGTTTTTT.

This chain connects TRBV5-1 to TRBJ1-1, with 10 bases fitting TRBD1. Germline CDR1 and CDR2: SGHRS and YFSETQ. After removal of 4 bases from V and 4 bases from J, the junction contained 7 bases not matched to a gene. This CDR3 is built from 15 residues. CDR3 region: CASSPRQGAVTEAFF. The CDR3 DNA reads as TGCGCCAGCAGCCCCCGACAGGGGGCAGTCACTGAAGCTTTCTTT.

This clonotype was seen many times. The CDR3 spells CASSDRLTGTEAFF. The CDR3 nucleotides read TGCGCCAGCAGCGACAGACTGACGGGCACTGAAGCTTTCTTT. The chain has TRBV5-1 and TRBJ1-1, with a tentative D call TRBD1 (5 bases). The CDR3 totals 14 residues. The germline gives CDR1 SGHRS, CDR2 YFSETQ. Between the trimmed V and J ends, which lost 4 bases and 4 bases, there was a span of 14 bases.

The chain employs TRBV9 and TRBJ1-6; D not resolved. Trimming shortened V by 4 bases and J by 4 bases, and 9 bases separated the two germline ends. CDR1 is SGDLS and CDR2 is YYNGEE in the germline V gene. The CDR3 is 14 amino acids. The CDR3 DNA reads TGTGCCAGCAGCCCGAATGGGTATAATTCACCCCTCCACTTT. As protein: CASSPNGYNSPLHF. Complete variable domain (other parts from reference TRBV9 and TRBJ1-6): DSGVTQTPKHLITATGQRVTLRCSPRSGDLSVYWYQQSLDQGLQFLIQYYNGEERAKGNILERFSAQQFPDLHSELNLSSLELGDSALYFCASSPNGYNSPLHFGNGTRLTVT.

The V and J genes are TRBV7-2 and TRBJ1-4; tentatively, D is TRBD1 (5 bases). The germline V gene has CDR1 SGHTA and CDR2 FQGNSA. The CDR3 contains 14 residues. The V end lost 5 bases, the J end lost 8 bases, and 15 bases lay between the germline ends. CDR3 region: CASSRGVGGEKLFF. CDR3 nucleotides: TGTGCCAGCAGCCGAGGGGTCGGTGGAGAAAAACTGTTTTTT.

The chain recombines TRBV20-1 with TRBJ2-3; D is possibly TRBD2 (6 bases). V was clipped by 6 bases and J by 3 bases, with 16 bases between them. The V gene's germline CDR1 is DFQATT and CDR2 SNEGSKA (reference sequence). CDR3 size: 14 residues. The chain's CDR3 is CSALAATGTDTQYF. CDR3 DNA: TGCAGTGCCTTAGCGGCCACGGGAACAGATACGCAGTATTTT.

The DNA for the CDR3 is TGCAGTGCGATCCGGACCGGGACAGGCTACGAGCAGTACTTC. This gives the protein CSAIRTGTGYEQYF. J is TRBJ2-7 and V is TRBV20-1; TRBD1 aligns across 8 bases. Looked up from germline, CDR1 is DFQATT and CDR2 is SNEGSKA (reference sequence). The V segment lost 6 bases and the J segment 3 bases; nucleotides outside the gene matches: 10. The CDR3 loop spans 14 amino acids.

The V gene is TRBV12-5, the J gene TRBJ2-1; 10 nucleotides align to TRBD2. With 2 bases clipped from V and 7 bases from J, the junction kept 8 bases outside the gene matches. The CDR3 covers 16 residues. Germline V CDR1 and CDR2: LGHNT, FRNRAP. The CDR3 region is CASGLSAGGLTNEQFF. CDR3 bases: TGTGCTAGTGGTTTGTCAGCGGGAGGGTTGACGAATGAGCAGTTCTTC.

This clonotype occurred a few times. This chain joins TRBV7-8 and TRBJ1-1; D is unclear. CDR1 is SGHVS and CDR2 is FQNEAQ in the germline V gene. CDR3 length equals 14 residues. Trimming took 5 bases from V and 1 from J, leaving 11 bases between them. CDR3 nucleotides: TGTGCCAGCAGCCTGGCTACAGCGAACACTGAAGCTTTCTTT. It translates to CASSLATANTEAFF.

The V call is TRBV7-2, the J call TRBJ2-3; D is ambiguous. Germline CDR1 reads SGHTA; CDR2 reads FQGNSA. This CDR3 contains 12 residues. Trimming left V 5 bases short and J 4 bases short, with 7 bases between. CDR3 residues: CASSPPADTQYF. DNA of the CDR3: TGTGCCAGCAGCCCCCCCGCAGATACGCAGTATTTT.

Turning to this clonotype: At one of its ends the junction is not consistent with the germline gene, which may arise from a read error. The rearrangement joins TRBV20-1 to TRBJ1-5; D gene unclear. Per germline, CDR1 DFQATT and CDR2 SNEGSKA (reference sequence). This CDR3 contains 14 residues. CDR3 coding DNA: TGCAGTGCTCTCCTGGGCGGGAACAATCAGCCCCAGAATTTT. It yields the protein CSALLGGNNQPQNF.

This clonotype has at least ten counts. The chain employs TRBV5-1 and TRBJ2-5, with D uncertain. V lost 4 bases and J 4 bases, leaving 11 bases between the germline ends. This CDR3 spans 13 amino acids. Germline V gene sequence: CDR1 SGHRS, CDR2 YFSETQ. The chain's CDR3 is CASSGLIGETQYF. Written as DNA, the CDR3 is TGCGCCAGCAGCGGCCTGATTGGAGAGACCCAGTACTTC.